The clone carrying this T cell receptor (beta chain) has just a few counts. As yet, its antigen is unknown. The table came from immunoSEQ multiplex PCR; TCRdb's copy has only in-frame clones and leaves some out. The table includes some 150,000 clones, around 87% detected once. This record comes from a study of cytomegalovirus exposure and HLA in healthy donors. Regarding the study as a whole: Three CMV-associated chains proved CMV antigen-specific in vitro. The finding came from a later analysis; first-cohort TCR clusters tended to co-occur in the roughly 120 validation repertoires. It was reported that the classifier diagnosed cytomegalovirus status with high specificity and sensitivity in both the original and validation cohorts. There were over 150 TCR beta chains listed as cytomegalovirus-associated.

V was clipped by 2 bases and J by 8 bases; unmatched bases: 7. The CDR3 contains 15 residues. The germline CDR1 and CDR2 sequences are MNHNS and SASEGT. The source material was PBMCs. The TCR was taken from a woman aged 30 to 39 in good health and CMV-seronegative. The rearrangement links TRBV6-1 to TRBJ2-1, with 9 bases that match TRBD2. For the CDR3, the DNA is TGTGCCAGCAGTGAACTGGCGGGGGGGCCCGATGAGCAGTTCTTC. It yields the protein CASSELAGGPDEQFF.